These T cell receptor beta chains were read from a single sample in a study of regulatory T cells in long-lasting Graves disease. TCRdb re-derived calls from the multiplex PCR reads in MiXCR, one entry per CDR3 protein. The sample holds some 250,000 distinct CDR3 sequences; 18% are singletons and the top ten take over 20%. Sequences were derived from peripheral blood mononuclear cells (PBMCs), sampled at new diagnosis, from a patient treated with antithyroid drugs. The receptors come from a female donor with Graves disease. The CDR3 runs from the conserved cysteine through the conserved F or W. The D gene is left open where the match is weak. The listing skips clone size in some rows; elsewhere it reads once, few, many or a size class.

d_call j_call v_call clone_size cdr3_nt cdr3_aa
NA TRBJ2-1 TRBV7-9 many TGTGCCAGCAGCTTAGAAGCAGGGAGGAATGAGCAGTTCTTC CASSLEAGRNEQFF
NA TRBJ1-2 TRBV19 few TGTGCCAGTAGTATCAGTCAGGGGCGCGGCGGCTACACCTTC CASSISQGRGGYTF
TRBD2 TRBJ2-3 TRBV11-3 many TGTGCCAGCAGCCCGAGACTAGCGGGATACACAGATACGCAGTATTTT CASSPRLAGYTDTQYF
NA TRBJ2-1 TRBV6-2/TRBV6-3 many TGTGCCAGCAGTGTAGGCATGTATGAGCAGTTCTTC CASSVGMYEQFF
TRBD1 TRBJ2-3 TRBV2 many TGCGCCAGCAGCCACCCCGGACAGGGATCTCGCACAGATACGCAGTATTTT CASSHPGQGSRTDTQYF
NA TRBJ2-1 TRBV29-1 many TGCAGCGTGGGGAACCGGCTAAGCTCCTACAATGAGCAGTTCTTC CSVGNRLSSYNEQFF
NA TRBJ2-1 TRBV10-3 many TGTGCCATCAGTGGCAGGGAAGGGGGCAATGAGCAGTTCTTC CAISGREGGNEQFF
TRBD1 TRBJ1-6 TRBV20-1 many TGCAGTGCTAGAGCCTCAGCGGACAGGGGGCTACCCCTCCACTTT CSARASADRGLPLHF
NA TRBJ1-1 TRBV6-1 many TGTGCCAGCAGTCCCCGGGAAACCACTGAAGCTTTCTTT CASSPRETTEAFF
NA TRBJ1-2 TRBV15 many TGTGCCACCAGCAAAAAATTCGAGGGAAACTATGGCTACACCTTC CATSKKFEGNYGYTF
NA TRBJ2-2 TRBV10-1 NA TGCGCCAGCAGCCCCGGGTTAGGGAACACCGGGGAGCTGTTTTTT CASSPGLGNTGELFF
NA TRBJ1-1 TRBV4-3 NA TGCGCCAGCTGGGGAGGGTCGGGCACTGAAGCTTTCTTT CASWGGSGTEAFF
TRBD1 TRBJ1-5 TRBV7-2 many TGTGCCAGCAGCTTAAGCGTCAGGGGGCAACAGCCCCAGCATTTT CASSLSVRGQQPQHF
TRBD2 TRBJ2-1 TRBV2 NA TGTGCCAGCAGTGAAGACAGAATGGGACTAGCGGGAGGAGACAATGAGCAGTTCTTC CASSEDRMGLAGGDNEQFF
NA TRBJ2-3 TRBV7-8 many TGTGCCAGCAGACAGGGAACTAGCACAGATACGCAGTATTTT CASRQGTSTDTQYF
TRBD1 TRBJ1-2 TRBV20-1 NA TGCAGTGCTAGAACCGGACAGGGGGCGCGGGGCTATGGCTACACCTTC CSARTGQGARGYGYTF
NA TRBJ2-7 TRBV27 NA TGTGCCAGCAGTTTAGGCAGTAAGTACGAGCAGTACTTC CASSLGSKYEQYF
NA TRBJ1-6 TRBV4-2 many TGTGCCAGCAGCCAAGATGGAGACCATGGTTCACCCCTCCACTTT CASSQDGDHGSPLHF
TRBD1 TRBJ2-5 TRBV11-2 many TGTGCCAGCAGCTCCGGGACAGGGGAAGAGACCCAGTACTTC CASSSGTGEETQYF
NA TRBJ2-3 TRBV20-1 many TGCAGTGCTAGAGATGTAAAAACGACAGGAGGCACAGATACGCAGTATTTT CSARDVKTTGGTDTQYF
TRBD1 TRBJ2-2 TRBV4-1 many TGCGCCAGCAGCCAGACCGGGACAGGGGTGAACACCGGGGAGCTGTTTTTT CASSQTGTGVNTGELFF
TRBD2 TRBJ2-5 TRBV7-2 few TGTGCCAGCAGCTCTGGGACTAGCGTCAATGAGCAGTACTTC CASSSGTSVNEQYF
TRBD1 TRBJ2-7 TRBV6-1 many TGTCCCAGCAGACCCGACAGGGGCGCAGTGAGCGAGCAGTACTTC CPSRPDRGAVSEQYF
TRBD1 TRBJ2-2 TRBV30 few TGTGCCTGGAGGGGCCCGGGACAGGGGGAGTGGACCGGGGAGCTGTTTTTT CAWRGPGQGEWTGELFF
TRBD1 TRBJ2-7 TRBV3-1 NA TGTGCCAGCAGCCAAGTTGGACAGGGAAGGGGCTACGAGCAGTACTTC CASSQVGQGRGYEQYF
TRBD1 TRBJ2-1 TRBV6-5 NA TGTGCCAGCAGTTACAAAGGACAGGGGGAACTTGGGGAGCAGTTCTTC CASSYKGQGELGEQFF
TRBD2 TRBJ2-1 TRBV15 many TGTGCCACCGGCGGGAGGGATTCCTACAATGAGCAGTTCTTC CATGGRDSYNEQFF
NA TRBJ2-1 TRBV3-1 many TGTGCCAGCAGCTCATCTACCGATGAGCAGTTCTTC CASSSSTDEQFF
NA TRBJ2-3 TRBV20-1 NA TGCAGTTGGGTCGGCGGGGTAACGGCAGATACGCAGTATTTT CSWVGGVTADTQYF
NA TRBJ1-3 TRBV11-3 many TGTGCCAGCAGCTTTGGCCGGAGCTCTGGAAACACCATATATTTT CASSFGRSSGNTIYF
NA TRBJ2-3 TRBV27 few TGTGCCAGCAGCCATTCCTTAGCGCTTAGCACAGATACGCAGTATTTT CASSHSLALSTDTQYF
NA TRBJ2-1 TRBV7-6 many TGTGCCAGCAGCCCACCCGAGGGGCTTGAGCAGTTCTTC CASSPPEGLEQFF
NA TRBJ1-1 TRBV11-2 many TGTGCCAGCAGCTTAGATTTGGAGGGTGAAGCTTTCTTT CASSLDLEGEAFF
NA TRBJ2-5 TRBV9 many TGTGCCAGCAGCCCAACACCCAGGGGACGCCAAGAGACCCAGTACTTC CASSPTPRGRQETQYF
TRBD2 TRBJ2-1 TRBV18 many TGTGCCAGCTCACAAGGGACTAGCGGGAGCAGTGAGCAGTTCTTC CASSQGTSGSSEQFF
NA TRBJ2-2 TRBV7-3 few TGTGCCAGCAGCCTACTAGCCCACACCGGGGAGCTGTTTTTT CASSLLAHTGELFF
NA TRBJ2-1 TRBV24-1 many TGTGCCACCAGGGAGGCAGGGCACAATGAGCAGTTCTTC CATREAGHNEQFF
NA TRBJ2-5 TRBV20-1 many TGCAGTGTCCGAGGGGGGGGCGAAGAGACCCAGTACTTC CSVRGGGEETQYF
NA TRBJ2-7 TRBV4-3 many TGCGCCAGCAGCCCCACGGTGGGGACATCATACTACGAGCAGTACTTC CASSPTVGTSYYEQYF
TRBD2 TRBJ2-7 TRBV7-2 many TGTGCCAGCAGCTTCCCTCCGGGAGGGAACTCCTACGAGCAGTACTTC CASSFPPGGNSYEQYF
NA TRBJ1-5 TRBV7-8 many TGTGCCAGCAGCTTAGGACCGAGTGGGGCAGGGGATTATAAAGCGAATTTT CASSLGPSGAGDYKANF
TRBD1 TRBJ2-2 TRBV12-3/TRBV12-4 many TGTGCCAGCAGTTTACGTCAGGGGGTGAGCACCGGGGAGCTGTTTTTT CASSLRQGVSTGELFF
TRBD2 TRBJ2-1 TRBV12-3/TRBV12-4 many TGTGCCAGCAGTTTTCGCCCTAGCGGATACAATGAGCAGTTCTTC CASSFRPSGYNEQFF
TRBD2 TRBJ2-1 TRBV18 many TGTGCCAGCTCACCCCAGGGCGCGGGAGCCTACAATGAGCAGTTCTTC CASSPQGAGAYNEQFF
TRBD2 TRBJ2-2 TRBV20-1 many TGCAGTGCTTTTAGCGGGAGGGCCGGGGAGCTGTTTTTT CSAFSGRAGELFF
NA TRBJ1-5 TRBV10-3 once TGTGCCATCAGTGAGTCGGGCAGGGCCGCCAATCAGCCCCAGCATTTT CAISESGRAANQPQHF
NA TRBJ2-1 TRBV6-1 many TGTGCCAGCAGTGAAGTGCGAACTACTCTAGACAATGAGCAGTTCTTC CASSEVRTTLDNEQFF
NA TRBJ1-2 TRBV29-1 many TGCAGCGTGACAGAGAACTATGGCTACACCTTC CSVTENYGYTF
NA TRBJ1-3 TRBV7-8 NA TGTGCCAGCAGCTTAGAGAGGGGACCTGGAAACACCATATATTTT CASSLERGPGNTIYF
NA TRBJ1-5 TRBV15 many TGTGCCACCAGCAGAGGAGGGTCGAGGGGAATTCAGCCCCAGCATTTT CATSRGGSRGIQPQHF
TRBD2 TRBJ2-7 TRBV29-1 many TGCAGCGTTGAAACTAGCGGGAGCTACGAGCAGTACTTC CSVETSGSYEQYF
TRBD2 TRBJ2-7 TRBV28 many TGTGCCAGCATCACCTCAGCGGGAGGGCCGAGGGAGCAGTACTTC CASITSAGGPREQYF
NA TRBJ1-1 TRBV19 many TGTGCCAGTAGTCCAGAGACGGCGAACACTGAAGCTTTCTTT CASSPETANTEAFF
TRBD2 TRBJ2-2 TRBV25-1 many TGTGCCACCGCCCGCGGGAGTGGGACCGGGGAGCTGTTTTTT CATARGSGTGELFF